This T cell receptor beta chain was found in a study of regulatory T cells in long-lasting Graves disease. Sample time point: newly diagnosed GD, antithyroid drugs for less than 3 months. RNA from PBMCs was the source of the TCR library. According to the study, TCR beta libraries were built with iRepertoire HTBI primers and CDR3-region Arm-PCR. MiXCR, run by TCRdb on the multiplex PCR reads, gives a single entry per CDR3 protein. The data show hundreds of thousands of distinct CDR3 sequences, about 16% seen once. A further study also used this sample, focusing on T cells in Graves' hyperthyroidism and ophthalmopathy. Per that study: Carried out on the TCR CDR3, a first-round RT-PCR used the HTBI primer set.

The clonotype was recovered from a middle-aged woman with Graves disease. Sequencing used peripheral blood mononuclear cells (PBMCs), obtained at new diagnosis, from a patient treated with antithyroid drugs.

DNA of the CDR3: TGCAGCGTTGGAGACAGGGGTATCTATGGCTACACCTTC. Amino acid sequence: CSVGDRGIYGYTF. The rearrangement uses TRBV29-1 and TRBJ1-2, with 8 bases lining up with TRBD1. There are 13 residues in the CDR3. Unmatched junction bases numbered 5, after V lost 4 bases and J lost 4 bases. Germline assignment: CDR1 SQVTM and CDR2 ANQGSEA.